This T cell receptor (beta chain) was sequenced for a study of blood T cell repertoires in COVID-19. Across the study: The origin of the acute and convalescent COVID-19 samples was the United States, Italy and Spain. The cDNA or gDNA used as material had been derived from T cells, B-cell-depleted T cells, or PBMCs.

Germline V lookup: CDR1 SGHNT, CDR2 YENEEA. V lost 1 base, J lost 12 bases, and 10 bases stayed unmatched. The CDR3 runs to 15 residues. As processed by the authors: Quantification of nucleated cells was approximated via reference gene primer amplification. Clones were read by immunoSEQ multiplex PCR, and TCRdb kept only the in-frame ones, dropping some. That table supplies the V and J calls and clone size; D and trimming were determined from the DNA. Of about 74,000 clones detected, 88% appear once; the ten largest clones hold 1.5% to 2.5%. Sequenced: peripheral blood. The sequence was collected from a woman of 80 years or more with active or convalescent COVID-19. This chain joins TRBV11-3 and TRBJ2-1; 9 bases match TRBD2. DNA for the CDR3: TGTGCCAGCAGCTTAGGGACTAGCGTACCGGGGTCGCAGTTCTTC. Its translation: CASSLGTSVPGSQFF.